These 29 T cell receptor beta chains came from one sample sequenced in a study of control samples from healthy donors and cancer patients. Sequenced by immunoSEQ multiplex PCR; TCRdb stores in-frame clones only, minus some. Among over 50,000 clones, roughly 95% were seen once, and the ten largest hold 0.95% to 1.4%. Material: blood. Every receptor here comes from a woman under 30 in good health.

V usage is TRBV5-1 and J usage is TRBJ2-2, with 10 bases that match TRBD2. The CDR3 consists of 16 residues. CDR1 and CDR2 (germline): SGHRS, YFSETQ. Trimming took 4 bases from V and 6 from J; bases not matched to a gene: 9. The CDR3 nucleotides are TGCGCCAGCAGCCAGAGACTAGCGGGCCCTCCCGGGGAGCTGTTTTTT. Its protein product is CASSQRLAGPPGELFF.

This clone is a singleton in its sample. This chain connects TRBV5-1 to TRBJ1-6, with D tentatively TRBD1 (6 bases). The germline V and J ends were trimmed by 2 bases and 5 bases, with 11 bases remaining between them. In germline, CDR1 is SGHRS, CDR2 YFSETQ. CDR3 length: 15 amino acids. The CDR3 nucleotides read TGCGCCAGCAGCTTACCTCAGGGGAATAATTCACCCCTCCACTTT. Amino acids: CASSLPQGNNSPLHF.

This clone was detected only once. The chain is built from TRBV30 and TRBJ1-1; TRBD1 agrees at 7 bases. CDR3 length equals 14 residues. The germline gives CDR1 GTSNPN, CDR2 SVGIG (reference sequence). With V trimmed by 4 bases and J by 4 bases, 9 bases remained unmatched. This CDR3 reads CAWTPQGVSTEAFF. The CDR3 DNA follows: TGTGCCTGGACACCTCAGGGGGTCAGCACTGAAGCTTTCTTT.

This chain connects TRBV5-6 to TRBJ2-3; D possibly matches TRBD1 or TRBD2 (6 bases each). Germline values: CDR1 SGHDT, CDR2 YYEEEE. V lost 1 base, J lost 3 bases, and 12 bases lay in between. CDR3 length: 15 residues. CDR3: CASSLIRGPTDTQYF. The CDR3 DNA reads TGTGCCAGCAGCTTGATTCGGGGGCCGACAGATACGCAGTATTTT.

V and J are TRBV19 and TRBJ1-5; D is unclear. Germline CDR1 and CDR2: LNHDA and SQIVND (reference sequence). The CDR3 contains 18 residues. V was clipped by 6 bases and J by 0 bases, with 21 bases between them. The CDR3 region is CASSILQPTVYSNQPQHF. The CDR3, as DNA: TGTGCCAGTAGCATTTTGCAACCTACGGTTTATAGCAATCAGCCCCAGCATTTT. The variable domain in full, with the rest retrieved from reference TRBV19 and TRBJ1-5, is DGGITQSPKYLFRKEGQNVTLSCEQNLNHDAMYWYRQDPGQGLRLIYYSQIVNDFQKGDIAEGYSVSREKKESFPLTVTSAQKNPTAFYLCASSILQPTVYSNQPQHFGDGTRLSIL.

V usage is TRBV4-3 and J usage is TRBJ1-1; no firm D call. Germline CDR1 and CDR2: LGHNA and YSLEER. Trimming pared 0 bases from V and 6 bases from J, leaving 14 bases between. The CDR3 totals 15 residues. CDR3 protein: CASSQDREGTAEAFF. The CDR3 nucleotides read TGCGCCAGCAGCCAAGATCGTGAGGGTACAGCTGAAGCTTTCTTT.

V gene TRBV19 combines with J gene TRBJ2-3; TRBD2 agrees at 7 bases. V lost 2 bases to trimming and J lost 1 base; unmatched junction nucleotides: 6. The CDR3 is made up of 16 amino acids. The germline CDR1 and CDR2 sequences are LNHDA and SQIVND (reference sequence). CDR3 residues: CASSILASGGTDTQYF. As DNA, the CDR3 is TGTGCCAGTAGTATATTGGCTAGCGGAGGCACAGATACGCAGTATTTT.

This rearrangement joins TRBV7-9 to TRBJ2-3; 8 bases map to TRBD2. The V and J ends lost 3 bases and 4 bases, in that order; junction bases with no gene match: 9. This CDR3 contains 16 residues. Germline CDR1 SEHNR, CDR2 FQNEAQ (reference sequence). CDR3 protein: CASSFPQRGPSDTQYF. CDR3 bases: TGTGCCAGCAGCTTCCCCCAGCGGGGGCCCTCAGATACGCAGTATTTT. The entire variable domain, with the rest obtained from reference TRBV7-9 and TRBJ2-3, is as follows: DTGVSQNPRHKITKRGQNVTFRCDPISEHNRLYWYRQTLGQGPEFLTYFQNEAQLEKSRLLSDRFSAERPKGSFSTLEIQRTEQGDSAMYLCASSFPQRGPSDTQYFGPGTRLTVL.

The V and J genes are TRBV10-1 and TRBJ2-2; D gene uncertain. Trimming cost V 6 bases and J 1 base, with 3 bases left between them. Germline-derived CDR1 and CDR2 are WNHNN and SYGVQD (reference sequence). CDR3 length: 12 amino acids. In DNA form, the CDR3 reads TGCGCCAGCAGGGGGAACACCGGGGAGCTGTTTTTT. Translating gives CASRGNTGELFF.

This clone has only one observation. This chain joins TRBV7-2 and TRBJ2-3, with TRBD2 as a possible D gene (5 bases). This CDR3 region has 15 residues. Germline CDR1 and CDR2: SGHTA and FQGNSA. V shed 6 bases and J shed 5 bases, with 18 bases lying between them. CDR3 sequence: CASREVLARRDTQYF. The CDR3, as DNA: TGTGCCAGCAGAGAGGTGCTAGCCCGGAGAGATACGCAGTATTTT.

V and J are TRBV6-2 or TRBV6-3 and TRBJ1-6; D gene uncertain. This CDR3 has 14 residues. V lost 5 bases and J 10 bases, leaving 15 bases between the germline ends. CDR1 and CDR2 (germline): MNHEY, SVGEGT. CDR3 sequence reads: CASSHVTAGSPLHF. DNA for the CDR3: TGTGCCAGCAGTCATGTTACAGCCGGGTCACCCCTCCACTTT.

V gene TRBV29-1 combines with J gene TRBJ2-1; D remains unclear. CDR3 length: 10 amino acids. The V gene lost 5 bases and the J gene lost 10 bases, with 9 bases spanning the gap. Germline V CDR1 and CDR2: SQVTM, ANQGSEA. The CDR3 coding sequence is TGCAGCGTTCAGTCTAGGGAGCAGTTCTTC. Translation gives CSVQSREQFF.

Written as DNA, the CDR3 is TGTGCCAGCAGCTTAGTACTAGCGGGGCAGTACTTC. It codes for CASSLVLAGQYF. The chain links TRBV11-2 to TRBJ2-7; 9 positions match TRBD2. The CDR3 covers 12 residues. CDR1 and CDR2 from the germline V gene are SGHAT and FQNNGV. Trimming took 1 base from V and 9 from J; bases not matched to a gene: 1.

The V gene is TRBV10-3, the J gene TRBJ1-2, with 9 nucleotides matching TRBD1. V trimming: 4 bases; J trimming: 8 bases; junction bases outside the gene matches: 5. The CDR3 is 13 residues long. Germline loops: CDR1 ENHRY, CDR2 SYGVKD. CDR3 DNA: TGTGCCATCAGTGGGACAGGGGAGGGAGGCTACACCTTC. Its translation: CAISGTGEGGYTF.

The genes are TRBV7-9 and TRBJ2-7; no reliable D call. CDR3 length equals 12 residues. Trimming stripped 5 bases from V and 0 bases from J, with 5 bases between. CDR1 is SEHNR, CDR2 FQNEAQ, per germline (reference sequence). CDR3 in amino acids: CASSPFSYEQYF. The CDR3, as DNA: TGTGCCAGCAGCCCGTTCTCCTACGAGCAGTACTTC.

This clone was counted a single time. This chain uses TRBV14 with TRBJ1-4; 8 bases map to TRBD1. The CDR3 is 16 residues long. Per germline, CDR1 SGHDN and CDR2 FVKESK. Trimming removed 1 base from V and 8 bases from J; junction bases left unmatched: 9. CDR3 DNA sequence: TGTGCCAGCAGCCAAGTCCAGGACAGGGTTCGGGAAAAACTGTTTTTT. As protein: CASSQVQDRVREKLFF.

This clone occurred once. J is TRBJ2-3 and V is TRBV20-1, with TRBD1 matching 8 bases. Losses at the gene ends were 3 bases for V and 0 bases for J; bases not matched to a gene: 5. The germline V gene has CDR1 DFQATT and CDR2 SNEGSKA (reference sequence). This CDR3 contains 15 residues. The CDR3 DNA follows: TGCAGTGCTAGTTACCAGGGGGCTAGCACAGATACGCAGTATTTT. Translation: CSASYQGASTDTQYF.

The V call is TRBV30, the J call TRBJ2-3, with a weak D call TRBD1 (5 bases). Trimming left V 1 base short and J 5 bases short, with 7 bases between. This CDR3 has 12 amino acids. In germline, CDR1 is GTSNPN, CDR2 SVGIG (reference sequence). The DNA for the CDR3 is TGTGCCTGGAGTGCTCAGGGAGATACGCAGTATTTT. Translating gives CAWSAQGDTQYF.

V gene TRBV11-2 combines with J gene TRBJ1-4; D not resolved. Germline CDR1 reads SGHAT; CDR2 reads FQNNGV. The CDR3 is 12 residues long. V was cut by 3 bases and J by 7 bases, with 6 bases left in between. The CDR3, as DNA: TGTGCCAGCAGCTTCGGAGGTGAAAAACTGTTTTTT. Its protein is CASSFGGEKLFF.

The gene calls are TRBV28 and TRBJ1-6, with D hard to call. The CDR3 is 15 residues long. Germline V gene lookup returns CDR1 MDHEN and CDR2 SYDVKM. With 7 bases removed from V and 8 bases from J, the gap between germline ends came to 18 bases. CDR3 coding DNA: TGTGCCAGCAAGAAGGGCAGCCCTGGTGATTCACCCCTCCACTTT. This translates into CASKKGSPGDSPLHF.

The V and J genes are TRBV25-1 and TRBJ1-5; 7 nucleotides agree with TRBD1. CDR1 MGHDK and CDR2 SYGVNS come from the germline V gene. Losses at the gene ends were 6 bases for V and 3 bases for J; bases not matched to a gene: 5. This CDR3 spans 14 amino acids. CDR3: CASSRTGANQPQHF. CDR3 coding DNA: TGTGCCAGCAGCCGGACAGGAGCCAATCAGCCCCAGCATTTT.

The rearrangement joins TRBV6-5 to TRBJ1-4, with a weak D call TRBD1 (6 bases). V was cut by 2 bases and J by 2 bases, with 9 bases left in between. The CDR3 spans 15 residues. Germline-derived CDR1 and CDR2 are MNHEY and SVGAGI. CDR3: CASSYLGGTNEKLFF. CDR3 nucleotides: TGTGCCAGCAGTTACCTGGGGGGCACTAATGAAAAACTGTTTTTT.

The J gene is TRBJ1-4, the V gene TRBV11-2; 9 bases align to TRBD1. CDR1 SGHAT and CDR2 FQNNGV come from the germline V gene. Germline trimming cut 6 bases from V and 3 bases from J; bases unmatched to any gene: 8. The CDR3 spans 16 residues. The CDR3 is CASRETGTGSNEKLFF. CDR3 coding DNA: TGTGCCAGCAGAGAAACGGGGACAGGGTCTAATGAAAAACTGTTTTTT.

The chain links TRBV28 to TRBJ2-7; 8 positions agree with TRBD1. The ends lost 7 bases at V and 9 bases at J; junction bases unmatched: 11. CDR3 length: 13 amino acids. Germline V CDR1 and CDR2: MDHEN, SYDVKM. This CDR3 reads CASTIPGGARQYF. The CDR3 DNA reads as TGTGCCAGCACAATCCCAGGGGGCGCAAGGCAGTACTTC.

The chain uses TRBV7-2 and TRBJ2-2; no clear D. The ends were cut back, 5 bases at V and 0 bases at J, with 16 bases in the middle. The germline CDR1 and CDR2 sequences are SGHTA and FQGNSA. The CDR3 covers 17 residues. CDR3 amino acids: CASSPYGPSANTGELFF. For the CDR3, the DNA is TGTGCCAGCAGCCCCTACGGGCCGAGCGCGAACACCGGGGAGCTGTTTTTT.

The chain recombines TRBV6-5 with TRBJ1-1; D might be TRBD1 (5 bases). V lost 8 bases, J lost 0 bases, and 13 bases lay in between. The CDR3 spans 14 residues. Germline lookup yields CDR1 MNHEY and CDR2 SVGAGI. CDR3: CASGLRGVNTEAFF. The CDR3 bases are TGTGCCAGCGGGTTACGGGGGGTGAACACTGAAGCTTTCTTT.

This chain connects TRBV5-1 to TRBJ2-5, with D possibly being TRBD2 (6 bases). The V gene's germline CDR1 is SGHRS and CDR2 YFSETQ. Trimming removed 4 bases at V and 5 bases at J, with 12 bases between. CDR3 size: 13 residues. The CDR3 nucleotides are TGCGCCAGCAGCGGGGGGTACGGGGAGACCCAGTACTTC. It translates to CASSGGYGETQYF. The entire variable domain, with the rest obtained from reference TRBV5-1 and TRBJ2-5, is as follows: KAGVTQTPRYLIKTRGQQVTLSCSPISGHRSVSWYQQTPGQGLQFLFEYFSETQRNKGNFPGRFSGRQFSNSRSEMNVSTLELGDSALYLCASSGGYGETQYFGPGTRLLVL.

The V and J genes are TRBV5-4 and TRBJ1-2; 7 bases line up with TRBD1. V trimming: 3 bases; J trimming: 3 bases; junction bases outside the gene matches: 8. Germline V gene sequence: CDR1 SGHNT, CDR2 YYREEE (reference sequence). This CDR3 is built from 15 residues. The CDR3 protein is CASSSDRADDYGYTF. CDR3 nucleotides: TGTGCCAGCAGCTCAGACAGGGCGGATGACTATGGCTACACCTTC.

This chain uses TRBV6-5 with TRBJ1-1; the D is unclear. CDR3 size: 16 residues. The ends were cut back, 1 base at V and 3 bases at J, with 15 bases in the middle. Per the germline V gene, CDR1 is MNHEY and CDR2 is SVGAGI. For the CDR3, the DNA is TGTGCCAGCAGTTACTATACGGACGGGGATGACACTGAAGCTTTCTTT. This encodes CASSYYTDGDDTEAFF.